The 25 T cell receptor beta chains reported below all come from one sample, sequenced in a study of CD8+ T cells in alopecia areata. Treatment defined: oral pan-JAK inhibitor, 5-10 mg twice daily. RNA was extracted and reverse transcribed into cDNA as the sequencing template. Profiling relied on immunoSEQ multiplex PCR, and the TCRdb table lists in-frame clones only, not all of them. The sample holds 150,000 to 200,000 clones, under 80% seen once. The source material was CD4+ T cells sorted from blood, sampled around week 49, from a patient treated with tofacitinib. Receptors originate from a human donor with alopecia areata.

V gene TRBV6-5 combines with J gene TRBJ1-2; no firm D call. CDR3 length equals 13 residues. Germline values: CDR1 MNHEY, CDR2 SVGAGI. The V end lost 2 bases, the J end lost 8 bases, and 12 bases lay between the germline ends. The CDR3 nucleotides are TGTGCCAGCAGTTACACACAGAAGGTCGGCTACACCTTC. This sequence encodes CASSYTQKVGYTF.

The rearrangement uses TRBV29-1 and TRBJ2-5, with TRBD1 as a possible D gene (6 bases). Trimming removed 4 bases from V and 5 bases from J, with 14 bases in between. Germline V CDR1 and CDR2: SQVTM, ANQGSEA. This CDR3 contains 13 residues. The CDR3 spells CSVVQGFGETQYF. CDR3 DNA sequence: TGCAGCGTTGTTCAGGGGTTCGGGGAGACCCAGTACTTC.

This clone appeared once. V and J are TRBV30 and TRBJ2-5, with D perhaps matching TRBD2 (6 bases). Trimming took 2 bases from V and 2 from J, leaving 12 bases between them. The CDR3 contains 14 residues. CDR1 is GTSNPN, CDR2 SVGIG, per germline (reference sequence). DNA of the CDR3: TGTGCCTGGAGTACCCGGACTATACAAGAGACCCAGTACTTC. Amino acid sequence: CAWSTRTIQETQYF.

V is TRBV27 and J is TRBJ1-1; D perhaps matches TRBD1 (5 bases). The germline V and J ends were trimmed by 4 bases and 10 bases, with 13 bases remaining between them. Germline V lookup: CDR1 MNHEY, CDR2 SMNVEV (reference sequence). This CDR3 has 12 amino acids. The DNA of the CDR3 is TGTGCCAGCAGTTCCTTGATTGGGGGAGCTTTCTTT. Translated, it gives CASSSLIGGAFF.

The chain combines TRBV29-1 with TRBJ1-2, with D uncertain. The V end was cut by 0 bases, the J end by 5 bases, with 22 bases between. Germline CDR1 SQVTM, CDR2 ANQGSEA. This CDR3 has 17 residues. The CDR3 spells CSVEDRDLDPGGYGYTF. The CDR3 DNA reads TGCAGCGTTGAAGATCGGGATTTGGACCCAGGCGGGTATGGCTACACCTTC.

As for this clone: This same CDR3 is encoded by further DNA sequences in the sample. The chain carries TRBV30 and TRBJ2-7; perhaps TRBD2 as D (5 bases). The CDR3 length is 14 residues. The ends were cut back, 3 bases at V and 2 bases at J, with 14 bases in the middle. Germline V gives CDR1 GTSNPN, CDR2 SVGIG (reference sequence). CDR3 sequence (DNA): TGTGCCTGGAGCGTCCGGGATTCAGCCTACGAGCAGTACTTC. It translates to CAWSVRDSAYEQYF.

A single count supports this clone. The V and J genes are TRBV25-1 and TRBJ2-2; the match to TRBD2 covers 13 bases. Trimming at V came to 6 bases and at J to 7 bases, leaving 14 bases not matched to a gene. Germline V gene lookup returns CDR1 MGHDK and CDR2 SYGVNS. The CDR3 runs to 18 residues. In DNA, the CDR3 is TGTGCCAGCAGGGGATATTCCGGGACTAGCGGGGTTGGCGGGGAGCTGTTTTTT. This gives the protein CASRGYSGTSGVGGELFF.

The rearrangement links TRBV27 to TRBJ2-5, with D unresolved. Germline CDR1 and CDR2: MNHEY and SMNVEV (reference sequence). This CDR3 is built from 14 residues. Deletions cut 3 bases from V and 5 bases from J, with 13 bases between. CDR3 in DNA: TGTGCCAGCAGTTTTTCCTCGACTGGGGAGACCCAGTACTTC. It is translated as CASSFSSTGETQYF.

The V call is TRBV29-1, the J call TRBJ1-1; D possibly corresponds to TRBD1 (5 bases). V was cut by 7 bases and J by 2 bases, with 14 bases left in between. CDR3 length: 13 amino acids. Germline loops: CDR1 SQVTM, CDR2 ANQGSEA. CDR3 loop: CSGRVDGNTEAFF. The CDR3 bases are TGCAGCGGCAGGGTGGACGGTAACACTGAAGCTTTCTTT. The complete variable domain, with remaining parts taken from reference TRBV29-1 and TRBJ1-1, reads SAVISQKPSRDICQRGTSLTIQCQVDSQVTMMFWYRQQPGQSLTLIATANQGSEATYESGFVIDKFPISRPNLTFSTLTVSNMSPEDSSIYLCSGRVDGNTEAFFGQGTRLTVV.

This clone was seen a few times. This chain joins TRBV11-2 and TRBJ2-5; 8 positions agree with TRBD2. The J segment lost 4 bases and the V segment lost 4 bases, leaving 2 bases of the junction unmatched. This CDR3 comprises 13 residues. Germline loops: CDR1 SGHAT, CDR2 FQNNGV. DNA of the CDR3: TGTGCCAGCAGCTCGGGGGGGGTAGAGACCCAGTACTTC. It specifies CASSSGGVETQYF.

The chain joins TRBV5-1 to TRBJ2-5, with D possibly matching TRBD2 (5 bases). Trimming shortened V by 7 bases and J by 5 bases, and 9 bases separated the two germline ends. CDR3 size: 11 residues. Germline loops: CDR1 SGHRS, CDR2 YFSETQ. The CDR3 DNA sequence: TGCGCCAGCCGGGAAAAGGAGACCCAGTACTTC. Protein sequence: CASREKETQYF.

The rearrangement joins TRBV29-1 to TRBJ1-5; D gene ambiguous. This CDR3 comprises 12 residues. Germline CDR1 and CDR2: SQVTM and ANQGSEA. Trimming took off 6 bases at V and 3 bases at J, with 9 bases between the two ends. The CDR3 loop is CSVSENNQPQHF. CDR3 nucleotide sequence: TGCAGCGTATCCGAAAACAATCAGCCCCAGCATTTT.

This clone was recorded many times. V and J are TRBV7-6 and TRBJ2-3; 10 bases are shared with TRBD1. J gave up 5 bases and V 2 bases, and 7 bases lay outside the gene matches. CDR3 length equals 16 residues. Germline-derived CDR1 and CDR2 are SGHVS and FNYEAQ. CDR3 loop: CASSLSLGQGEDTQYF. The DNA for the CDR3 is TGTGCCAGCAGCTTATCGCTTGGACAGGGGGAAGATACGCAGTATTTT.

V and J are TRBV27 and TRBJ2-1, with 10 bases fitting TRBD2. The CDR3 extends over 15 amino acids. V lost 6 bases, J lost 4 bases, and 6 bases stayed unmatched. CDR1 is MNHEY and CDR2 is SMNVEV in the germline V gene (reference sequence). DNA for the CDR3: TGTGCCAGCAGGGATAGCGGGGGGCTTTACAATGAGCAGTTCTTC. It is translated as CASRDSGGLYNEQFF.

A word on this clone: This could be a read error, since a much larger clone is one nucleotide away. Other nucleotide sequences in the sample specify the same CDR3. The CDR3 DNA follows: TGTGCCAGCAGCTTACAAGAGACCCAGTACTTC. Translation: CASSLQETQYF. The chain couples TRBV7-6 to TRBJ2-5; no reliable D call. The CDR3 length is 11 residues. V shed 2 bases and J shed 2 bases, with 0 bases lying between them. The germline gives CDR1 SGHVS, CDR2 FNYEAQ.

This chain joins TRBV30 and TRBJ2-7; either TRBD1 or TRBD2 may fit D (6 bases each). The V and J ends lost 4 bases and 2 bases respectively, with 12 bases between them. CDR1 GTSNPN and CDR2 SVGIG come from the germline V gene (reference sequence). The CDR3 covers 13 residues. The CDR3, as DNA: TGTGCCTGGATTCGGGGGCCCCCCTACGAGCAGTACTTC. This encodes CAWIRGPPYEQYF.

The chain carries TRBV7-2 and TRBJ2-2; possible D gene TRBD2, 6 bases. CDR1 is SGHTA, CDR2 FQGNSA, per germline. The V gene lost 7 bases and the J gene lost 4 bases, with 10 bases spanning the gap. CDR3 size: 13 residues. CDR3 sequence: CASTARGTGELFF. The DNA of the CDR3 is TGTGCCAGCACCGCGCGGGGCACCGGGGAGCTGTTTTTT.

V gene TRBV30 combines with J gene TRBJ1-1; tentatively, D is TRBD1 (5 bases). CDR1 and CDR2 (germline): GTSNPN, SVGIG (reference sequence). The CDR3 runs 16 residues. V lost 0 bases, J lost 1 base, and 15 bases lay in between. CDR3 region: CAWSVQGVGGNTEAFF. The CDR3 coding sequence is TGTGCCTGGAGTGTCCAGGGTGTCGGGGGGAACACTGAAGCTTTCTTT.

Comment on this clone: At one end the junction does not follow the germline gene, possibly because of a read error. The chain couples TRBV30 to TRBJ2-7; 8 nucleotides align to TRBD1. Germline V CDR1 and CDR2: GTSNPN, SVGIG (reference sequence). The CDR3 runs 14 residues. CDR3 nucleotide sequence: TGTGCCTGGAGTGAGGGACAGGCCTCCGACGAGCAGTACTTC. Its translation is CAWSEGQASDEQYF.

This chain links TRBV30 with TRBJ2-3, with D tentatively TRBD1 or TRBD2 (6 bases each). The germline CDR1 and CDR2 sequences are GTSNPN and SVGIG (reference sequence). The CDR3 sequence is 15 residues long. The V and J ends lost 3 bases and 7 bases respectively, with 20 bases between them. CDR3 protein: CAWSGGTHPENTQYF. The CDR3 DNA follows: TGTGCCTGGAGCGGCGGGACACATCCAGAAAATACGCAGTATTTT.

The CDR3 spells CSVDLRRTGVGYTF. The CDR3 bases are TGCAGCGTTGATTTACGTAGGACAGGGGTTGGCTACACCTTC. The rearrangement uses TRBV29-1 and TRBJ1-2, with 9 bases that match TRBD1. The V gene's germline CDR1 is SQVTM and CDR2 ANQGSEA. V was clipped by 3 bases and J by 7 bases; unmatched bases: 9. The CDR3 is made up of 14 amino acids.

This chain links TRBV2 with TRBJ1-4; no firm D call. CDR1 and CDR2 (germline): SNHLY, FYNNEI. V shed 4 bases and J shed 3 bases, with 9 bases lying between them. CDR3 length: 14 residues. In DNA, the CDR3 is TGTGCCAGCAGTGCTGAGTTATCTAATGAAAAACTGTTTTTT. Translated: CASSAELSNEKLFF.

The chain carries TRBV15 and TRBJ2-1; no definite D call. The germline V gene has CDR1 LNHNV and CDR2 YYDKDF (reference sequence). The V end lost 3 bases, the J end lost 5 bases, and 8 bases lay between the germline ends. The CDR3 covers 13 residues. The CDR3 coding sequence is TGTGCCACCAGCAGGATTCAGGACAATGAGCAGTTCTTC. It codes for CATSRIQDNEQFF.

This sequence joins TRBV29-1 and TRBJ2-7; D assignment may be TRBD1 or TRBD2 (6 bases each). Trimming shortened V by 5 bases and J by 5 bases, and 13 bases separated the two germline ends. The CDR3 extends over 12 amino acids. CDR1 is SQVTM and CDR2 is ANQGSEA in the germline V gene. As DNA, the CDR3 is TGCAGCGTTAAGGGGGGCGGGCACGAGCAGTACTTC. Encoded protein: CSVKGGGHEQYF.

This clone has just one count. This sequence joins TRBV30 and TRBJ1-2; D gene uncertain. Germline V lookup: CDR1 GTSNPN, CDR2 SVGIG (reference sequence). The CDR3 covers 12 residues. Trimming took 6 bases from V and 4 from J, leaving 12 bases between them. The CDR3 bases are TGTGCCTGCGTTTTTTCGCGCTATGGCTACACCTTC. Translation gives CACVFSRYGYTF.